The 9 T cell receptor beta chains in this list originate from one sample, sequenced in a study of blood T cell repertoires in COVID-19 (dated by TCRdb to about 2020). The library was prepared using the immunoSEQ multiplex PCR assay. Held by TCRdb, this immuneACCESS table contains in-frame sequences only and omits some clones. Under half of the omission traces to an unresolved V gene where checked; the cause of the rest is unknown. Across this sample there are 250,000 to 300,000 clones, with approximately 87% seen only once. Less than 15% of the sample lies in the top ten. What was sequenced was peripheral blood. The receptors were sampled from a young woman with COVID-19, enrolled during active disease.

V and J are TRBV12-5 and TRBJ1-5, with D possibly being TRBD1 (5 bases). V dropped 5 bases and J dropped 0 bases, with 14 bases sitting between them. The germline V gene has CDR1 LGHNT and CDR2 FRNRAP. The CDR3 is 16 residues long. The CDR3: CASGTGEYSSNQPQHF. The CDR3 coding sequence is TGTGCTAGTGGTACAGGAGAATATAGTAGCAATCAGCCCCAGCATTTT.

The chain joins TRBV15 to TRBJ2-2, with 8 bases aligning to TRBD1. Losses at the gene ends were 4 bases for V and 0 bases for J; bases not matched to a gene: 10. This CDR3 region has 18 residues. CDR1 is LNHNV, CDR2 YYDKDF, per germline (reference sequence). CDR3 in DNA: TGTGCCACCAGCATCCGACAGGGGCCCGATACGAACACCGGGGAGCTGTTTTTT. Its protein is CATSIRQGPDTNTGELFF.

The rearrangement joins TRBV6-6 to TRBJ2-1, with 7 bases that match TRBD1. Trimming at V came to 3 bases and at J to 6 bases, leaving 5 bases not matched to a gene. Germline V lookup: CDR1 MNHNY, CDR2 SVGAGI (reference sequence). The CDR3 runs to 14 residues. The DNA of the CDR3 is TGTGCCAGCAGTTATGGACAGGCGCCCAATGAGCAGTTCTTC. Translated: CASSYGQAPNEQFF.

This sequence joins TRBV19 and TRBJ2-7, with D perhaps matching TRBD2 (6 bases). Per the germline V gene, CDR1 is LNHDA and CDR2 is SQIVND (reference sequence). The V end lost 10 bases, the J end lost 3 bases, and 13 bases lay between the germline ends. CDR3 length equals 12 residues. CDR3 nucleotide sequence: TGTGCCACCGGCCCGGGGGTCTACGAGCAGTACTTC. It specifies CATGPGVYEQYF.

This clone was found once. The chain carries TRBV19 and TRBJ1-6; 7 positions match TRBD1. V lost 0 bases, J lost 9 bases, and 5 bases stayed unmatched. This CDR3 region has 15 residues. Per the germline V gene, CDR1 is LNHDA and CDR2 is SQIVND (reference sequence). The CDR3 nucleotides read TGTGCCAGTAGTATAGAAGGGGGCCAAGGTTCACCCCTCCACTTT. This sequence encodes CASSIEGGQGSPLHF.

On this clone: Other DNA variants within this sample encode the same CDR3. V gene TRBV18 combines with J gene TRBJ1-5, with D possibly TRBD1 on 5 matching bases. The V gene lost 4 bases and the J gene lost 2 bases, with 9 bases spanning the gap. Germline CDR1 and CDR2: KGHSH and LQKENI. This CDR3 contains 14 residues. In DNA, the CDR3 is TGTGCCAGCTCACTTGGGGGGGGCAATCAGCCCCAGCATTTT. This translates into CASSLGGGNQPQHF.

This chain uses TRBV4-1 with TRBJ2-1; D is undetermined. From germline, CDR1 is MGHRA and CDR2 YSYEKL. Trimming took off 5 bases at V and 4 bases at J, with 15 bases between the two ends. The CDR3 consists of 15 residues. For the CDR3, the DNA is TGCGCCAGCAGCGCTTTCACCAAACAATACAATGAGCAGTTCTTC. Protein product: CASSAFTKQYNEQFF.

This chain connects TRBV6-6 to TRBJ2-1, with D uncertain. The CDR3 runs 12 residues. CDR1 and CDR2 from the germline V gene are MNHNY and SVGAGI (reference sequence). The ends were cut back, 5 bases at V and 5 bases at J, with 7 bases in the middle. The DNA of the CDR3 is TGTGCCAGCAGTAGAGATAACAATGAGCAGTTCTTC. Its protein is CASSRDNNEQFF.

This clone is a singleton in its sample. The chain couples TRBV11-2 to TRBJ1-1, with 8 bases lining up with TRBD1. CDR1 is SGHAT and CDR2 is FQNNGV in the germline V gene. The length of the CDR3 is 14 residues. Unmatched junction bases numbered 13, after V lost 5 bases and J lost 11 bases. The CDR3, as DNA: TGTGCCAGCAGCAACCTCCCAGGGGGCGGTTGGGCTTTCTTT. Its protein is CASSNLPGGGWAFF. The full variable domain, its missing parts supplied by reference TRBV11-2 and TRBJ1-1, is EAGVAQSPRYKIIEKRQSVAFWCNPISGHATLYWYQQILGQGPKLLIQFQNNGVVDDSQLPKDRFSAERLKGVDSTLKIQPAKLEDSAVYLCASSNLPGGGWAFFGQGTRLTVV.